This T cell receptor (beta chain) appears in the sequencing data of a study of post-analysis software for immune sequencing data. The study's findings and limits: About five TRBV segments (TRBV5-6, TRBV5-1 and TRBV20-1 among them) occurred more frequently in patients than in controls.

Unique molecular identifiers were carried by the TCR beta cDNA libraries. TCRdb reprocessed the PCR reads via MiXCR and lists one record per CDR3 protein. The data contain 750,000 to 950,000 distinct CDR3 sequences, roughly 46% of them seen just once; the ten biggest clones take up just under 5%. Comment on this clonotype: Its antigen is not identified.

Germline CDR1 MNHEY, CDR2 SVGAGI. CDR3 length: 15 amino acids. With 7 bases removed from V and 1 base from J, the gap between germline ends came to 16 bases. Material for sequencing was blood. The V gene is TRBV6-5, the J gene TRBJ2-5; D unclear. The source of this sequence is a girl aged 5-17 years with multiple sclerosis. CDR3 DNA sequence: TGTGCCAGCAACAGTTACGGCCCTAGCCAAGAGACCCAGTACTTC. Its protein is CASNSYGPSQETQYF.